The source of this T cell receptor beta chain is a study of cytomegalovirus exposure and HLA in healthy donors. Study as a whole: Most donors, roughly 77% of a few hundred genotyped, fell in the Caucasian-associated ancestry cluster.

Primers for the PCR totalled 60 Vbeta and 13 Jbeta. Assay: immunoSEQ multiplex PCR; the TCRdb copy retains only in-frame clones and omits some. The sample comprises 110,000 or so clones, approximately 82% of which are singletons, and about 7.5% rests with the top ten. This CDR3 has 14 residues. With V trimmed by 7 bases and J by 10 bases, 11 bases remained unmatched. The germline V gene has CDR1 MNHNS and CDR2 SASEGT. V is TRBV6-1 and J is TRBJ2-1; 9 bases are shared with TRBD2. The sequencing input was PBMCs. The receptor was isolated from a man in his forties or fifties in good health and CMV-seropositive. CDR3 loop: CASNPGLAGREQFF. In nucleotides, the CDR3 is TGTGCCAGCAACCCGGGACTAGCTGGGCGGGAGCAGTTCTTC.